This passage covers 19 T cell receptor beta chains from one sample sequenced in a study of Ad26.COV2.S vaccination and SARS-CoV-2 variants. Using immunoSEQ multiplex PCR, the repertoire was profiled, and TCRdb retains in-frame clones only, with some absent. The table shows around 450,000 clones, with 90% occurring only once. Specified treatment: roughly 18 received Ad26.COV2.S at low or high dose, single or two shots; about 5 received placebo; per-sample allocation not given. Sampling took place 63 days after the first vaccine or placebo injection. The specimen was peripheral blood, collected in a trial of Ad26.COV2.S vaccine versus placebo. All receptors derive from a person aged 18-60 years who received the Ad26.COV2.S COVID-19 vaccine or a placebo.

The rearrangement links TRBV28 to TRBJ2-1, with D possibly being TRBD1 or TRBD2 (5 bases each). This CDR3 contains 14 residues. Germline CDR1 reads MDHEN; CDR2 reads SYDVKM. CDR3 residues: CATQGVPGYNEQFF. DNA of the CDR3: TGTGCTACTCAAGGGGTCCCGGGATACAATGAGCAGTTCTTC.

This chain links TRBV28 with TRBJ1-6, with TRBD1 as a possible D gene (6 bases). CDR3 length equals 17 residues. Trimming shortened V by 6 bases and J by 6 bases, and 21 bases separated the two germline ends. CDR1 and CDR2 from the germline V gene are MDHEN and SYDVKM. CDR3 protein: CASRPESRGRFNSPLHF. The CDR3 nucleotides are TGTGCCAGCAGACCCGAGAGTAGGGGGAGGTTTAATTCACCCCTCCACTTT.

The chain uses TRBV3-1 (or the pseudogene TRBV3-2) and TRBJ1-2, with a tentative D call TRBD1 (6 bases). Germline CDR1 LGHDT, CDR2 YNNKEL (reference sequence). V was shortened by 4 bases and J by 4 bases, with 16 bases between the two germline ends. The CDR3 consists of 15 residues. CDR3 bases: TGTGCCAGCAGCCCCCGGACCCACAGGGCCTATGGCTACACCTTC. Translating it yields CASSPRTHRAYGYTF.

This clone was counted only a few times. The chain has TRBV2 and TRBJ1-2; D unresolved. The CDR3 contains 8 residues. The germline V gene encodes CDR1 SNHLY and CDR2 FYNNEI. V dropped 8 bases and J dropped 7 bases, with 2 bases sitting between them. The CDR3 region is CASRGYTF. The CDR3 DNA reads TGTGCCAGCCGTGGCTACACCTTC.

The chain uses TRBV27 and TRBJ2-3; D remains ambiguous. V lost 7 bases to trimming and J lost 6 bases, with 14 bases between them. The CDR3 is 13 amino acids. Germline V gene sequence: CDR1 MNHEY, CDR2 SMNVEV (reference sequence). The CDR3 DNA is TGTGCCAGCATCAAAGAATTCGGGGATACGCAGTATTTT. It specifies CASIKEFGDTQYF.

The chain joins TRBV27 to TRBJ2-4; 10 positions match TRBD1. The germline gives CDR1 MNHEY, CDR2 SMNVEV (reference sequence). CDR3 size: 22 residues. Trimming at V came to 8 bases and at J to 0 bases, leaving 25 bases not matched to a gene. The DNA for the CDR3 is TGTGCCAGCCGTTGGGTGACAGGGGGCCGTCCACCCCCTGATATAGCCAAAAACATTCAGTACTTC. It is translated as CASRWVTGGRPPPDIAKNIQYF.

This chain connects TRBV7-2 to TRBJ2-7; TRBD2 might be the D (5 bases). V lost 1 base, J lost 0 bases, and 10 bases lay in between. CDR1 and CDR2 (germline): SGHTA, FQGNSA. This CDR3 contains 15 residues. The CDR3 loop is CASSLVGRGSYEQYF. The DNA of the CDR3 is TGTGCCAGCAGCTTAGTTGGGAGAGGCTCCTACGAGCAGTACTTC.

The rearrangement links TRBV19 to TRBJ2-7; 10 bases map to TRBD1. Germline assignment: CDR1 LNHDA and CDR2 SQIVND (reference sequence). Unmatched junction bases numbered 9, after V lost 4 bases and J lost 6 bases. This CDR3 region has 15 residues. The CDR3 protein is CASSSSGTGAGEQYF. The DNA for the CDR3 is TGTGCCAGTAGTAGTTCCGGGACAGGGGCGGGCGAGCAGTACTTC.

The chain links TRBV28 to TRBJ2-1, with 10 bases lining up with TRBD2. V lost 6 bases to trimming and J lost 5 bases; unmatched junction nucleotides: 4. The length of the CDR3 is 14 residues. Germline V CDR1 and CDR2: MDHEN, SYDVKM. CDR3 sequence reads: CASRLAGMDNEQFF. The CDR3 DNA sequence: TGTGCCAGCAGACTAGCGGGAATGGACAATGAGCAGTTCTTC.

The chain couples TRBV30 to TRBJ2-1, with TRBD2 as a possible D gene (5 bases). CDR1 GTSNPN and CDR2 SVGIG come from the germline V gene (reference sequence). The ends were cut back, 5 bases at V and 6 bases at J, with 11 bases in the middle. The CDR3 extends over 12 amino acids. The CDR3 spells CAWSDSFNEQFF. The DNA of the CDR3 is TGTGCCTGGTCGGACTCTTTCAATGAGCAGTTCTTC.

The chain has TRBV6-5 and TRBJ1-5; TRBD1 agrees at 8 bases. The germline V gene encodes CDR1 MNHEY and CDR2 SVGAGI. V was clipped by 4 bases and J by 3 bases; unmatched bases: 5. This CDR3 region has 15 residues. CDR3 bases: TGTGCCAGCAGTTGGGACAGGCGATACAATCAGCCCCAGCATTTT. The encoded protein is CASSWDRRYNQPQHF.

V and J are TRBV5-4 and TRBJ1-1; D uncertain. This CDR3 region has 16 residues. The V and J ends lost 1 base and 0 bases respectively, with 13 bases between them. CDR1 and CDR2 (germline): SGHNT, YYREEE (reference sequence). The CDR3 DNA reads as TGTGCCAGCAGCTTGTCGCGGAAAACTATGAACACTGAAGCTTTCTTT. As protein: CASSLSRKTMNTEAFF.

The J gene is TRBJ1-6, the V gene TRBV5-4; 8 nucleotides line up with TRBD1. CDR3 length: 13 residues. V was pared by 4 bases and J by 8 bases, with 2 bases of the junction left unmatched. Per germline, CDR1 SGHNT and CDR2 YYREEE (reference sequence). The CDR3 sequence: CASSPTGDSPLHF. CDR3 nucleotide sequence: TGTGCCAGCAGCCCGACAGGGGATTCACCCCTCCACTTT.

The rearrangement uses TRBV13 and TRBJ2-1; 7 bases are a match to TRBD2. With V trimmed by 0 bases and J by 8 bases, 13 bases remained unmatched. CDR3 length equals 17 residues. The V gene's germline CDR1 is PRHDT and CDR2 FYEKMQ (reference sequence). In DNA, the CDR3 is TGTGCCAGCAGCTTAGGTCACCGGCGGGAGCTCTTAGATGAGCAGTTCTTC. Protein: CASSLGHRRELLDEQFF.

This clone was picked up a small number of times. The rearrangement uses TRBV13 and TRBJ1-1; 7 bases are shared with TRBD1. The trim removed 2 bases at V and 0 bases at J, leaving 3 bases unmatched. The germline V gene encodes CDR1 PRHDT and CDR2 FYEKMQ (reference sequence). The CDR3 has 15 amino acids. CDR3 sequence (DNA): TGTGCCAGCAGCTTACAAGACAGGGTGAACACTGAAGCTTTCTTT. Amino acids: CASSLQDRVNTEAFF.

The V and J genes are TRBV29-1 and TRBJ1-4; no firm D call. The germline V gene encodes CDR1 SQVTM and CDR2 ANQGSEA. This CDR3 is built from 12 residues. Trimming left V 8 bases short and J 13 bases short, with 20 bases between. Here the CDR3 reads CSPAASTGGLFF. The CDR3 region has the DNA TGCAGCCCTGCGGCCTCAACGGGAGGACTGTTTTTT.

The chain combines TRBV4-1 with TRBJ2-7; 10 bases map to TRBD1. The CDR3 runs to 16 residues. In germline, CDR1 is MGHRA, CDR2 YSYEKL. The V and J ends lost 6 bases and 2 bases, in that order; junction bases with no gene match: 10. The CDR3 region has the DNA TGCGCCAGCAGTCGGGGAGGGGGGACAGGGGCCTACGAGCAGTACTTC. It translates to CASSRGGGTGAYEQYF.

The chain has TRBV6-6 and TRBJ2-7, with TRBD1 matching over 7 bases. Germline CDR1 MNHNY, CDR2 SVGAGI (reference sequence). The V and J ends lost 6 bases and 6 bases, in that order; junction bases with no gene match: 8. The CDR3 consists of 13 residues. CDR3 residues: CASRNPDRVEQYF. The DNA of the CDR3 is TGTGCCAGCAGGAACCCCGACAGGGTCGAGCAGTACTTC.

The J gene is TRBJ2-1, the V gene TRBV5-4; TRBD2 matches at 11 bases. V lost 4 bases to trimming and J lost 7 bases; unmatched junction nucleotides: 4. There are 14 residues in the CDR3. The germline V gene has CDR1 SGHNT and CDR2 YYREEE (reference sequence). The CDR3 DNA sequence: TGTGCCAGCAGCGTAGCGGGAGGGCCGAATGAGCAGTTCTTC. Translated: CASSVAGGPNEQFF.